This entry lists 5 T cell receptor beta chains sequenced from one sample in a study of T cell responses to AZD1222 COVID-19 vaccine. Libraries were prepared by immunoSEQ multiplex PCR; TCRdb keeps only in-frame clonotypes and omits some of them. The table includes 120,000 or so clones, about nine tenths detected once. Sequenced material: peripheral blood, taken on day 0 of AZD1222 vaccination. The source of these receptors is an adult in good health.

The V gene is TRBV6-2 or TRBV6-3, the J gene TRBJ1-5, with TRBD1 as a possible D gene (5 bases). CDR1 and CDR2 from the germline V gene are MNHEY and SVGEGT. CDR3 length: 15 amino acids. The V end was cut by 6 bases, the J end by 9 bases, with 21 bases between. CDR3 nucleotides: TGTGCCAGCAGCACTCCGAGGGGCCCTAAAAGGCCCCAGCATTTT. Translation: CASSTPRGPKRPQHF.

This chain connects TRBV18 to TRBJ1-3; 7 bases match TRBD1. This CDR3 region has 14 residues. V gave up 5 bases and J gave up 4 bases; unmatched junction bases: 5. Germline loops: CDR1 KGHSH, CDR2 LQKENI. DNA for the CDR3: TGTGCCAGCTCAACCGGGACAGCAGGAAACACCATATATTTT. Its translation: CASSTGTAGNTIYF.

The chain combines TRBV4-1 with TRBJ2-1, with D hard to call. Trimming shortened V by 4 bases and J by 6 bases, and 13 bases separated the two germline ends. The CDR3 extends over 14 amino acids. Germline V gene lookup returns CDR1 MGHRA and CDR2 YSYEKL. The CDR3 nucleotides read TGCGCCAGCAGCCTCCCCTGGGGTACCAATGAGCAGTTCTTC. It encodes CASSLPWGTNEQFF.

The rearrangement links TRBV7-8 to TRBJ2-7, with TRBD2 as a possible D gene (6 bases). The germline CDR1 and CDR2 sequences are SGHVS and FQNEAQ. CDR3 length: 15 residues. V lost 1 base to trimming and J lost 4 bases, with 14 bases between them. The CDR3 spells CASSLVVGGQYEQYF. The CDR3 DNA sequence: TGTGCCAGCAGCTTAGTCGTGGGAGGTCAGTACGAGCAGTACTTC.

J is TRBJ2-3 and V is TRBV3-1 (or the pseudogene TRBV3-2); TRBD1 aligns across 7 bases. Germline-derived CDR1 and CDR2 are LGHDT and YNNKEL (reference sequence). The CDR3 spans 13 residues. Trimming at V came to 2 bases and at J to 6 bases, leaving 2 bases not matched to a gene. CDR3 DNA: TGTGCCAGCAGCCAAACACAGGGGGATACGCAGTATTTT. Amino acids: CASSQTQGDTQYF.